This entry lists 7 T cell receptor beta chains sequenced from one sample in a study of response to subunit inactivated influenza vaccine. TCRdb reprocessed the RT-PCR reads via MiXCR and lists one record per CDR3 protein. The sample records around 760,000 distinct CDR3 sequences, more than 11% being singletons. Sequences were derived from PBMCs from blood, sampled less than 15 days before vaccination. Receptor source: a man aged 45 to 65 who received an inactivated influenza vaccine.

This chain connects TRBV11-1 to TRBJ2-3; 8 bases match TRBD2. V was clipped by 2 bases and J by 2 bases; unmatched bases: 3. The CDR3 length is 15 residues. CDR1 and CDR2 (germline): SGHAT, FQDESV (reference sequence). This CDR3 reads CASSLREGPTDTQYF. CDR3 DNA: TGTGCCAGCAGCTTACGGGAGGGCCCCACAGATACGCAGTATTTT.

This clonotype was seen only a few times. The rearrangement joins TRBV7-9 to TRBJ2-5; 9 nucleotides align to TRBD2. Losses at the gene ends were 3 bases for V and 4 bases for J; bases not matched to a gene: 6. The CDR3 extends over 15 amino acids. The V gene's germline CDR1 is SEHNR and CDR2 FQNEAQ (reference sequence). The chain's CDR3 is CASSFLPAGGETQYF. The CDR3 DNA sequence: TGTGCCAGCAGCTTCCTCCCAGCGGGAGGAGAGACCCAGTACTTC.

The sample holds a few counts of this clonotype. This chain uses TRBV25-1 with TRBJ2-5; weak D call: TRBD1 (6 bases). The CDR3 runs to 14 residues. Per the germline V gene, CDR1 is MGHDK and CDR2 is SYGVNS. With 4 bases removed from V and 1 base from J, the gap between germline ends came to 10 bases. The CDR3 coding sequence is TGTGCCAGCAGTGGGACAGACTTCCAAGAGACCCAGTACTTC. Amino acid sequence: CASSGTDFQETQYF.

V usage is TRBV6-2 or TRBV6-3 and J usage is TRBJ2-1; D unresolved. V was clipped by 5 bases and J by 0 bases, with 11 bases between them. CDR1 and CDR2 from the germline V gene are MNHEY and SVGEGT. The CDR3 contains 15 residues. The chain's CDR3 is CASSNGENSYNEQFF. DNA for the CDR3: TGTGCCAGCAGTAACGGCGAGAACTCCTACAATGAGCAGTTCTTC.

The chain recombines TRBV7-2 with TRBJ2-3; no definite D call. The CDR3 spans 15 residues. The ends were cut back, 1 base at V and 5 bases at J, with 13 bases in the middle. CDR1 SGHTA and CDR2 FQGNSA come from the germline V gene. DNA of the CDR3: TGTGCCAGCAGCTTAGTTGGTCACAAGGGAGATACGCAGTATTTT. Translating it yields CASSLVGHKGDTQYF.

This clonotype came up a few times. The chain employs TRBV6-2 or TRBV6-3 and TRBJ2-7; TRBD2 matches at 9 bases. V trimming: 3 bases; J trimming: 2 bases; junction bases outside the gene matches: 8. CDR3 length equals 16 residues. Germline assignment: CDR1 MNHEY and CDR2 SVGEGT. The CDR3 DNA reads TGTGCCAGCAGTTATCTTAGCGGGGGACCCGCCTACGAGCAGTACTTC. It is translated as CASSYLSGGPAYEQYF.

This clonotype was counted at least ten times. The gene calls are TRBV28 and TRBJ2-2; 7 bases map to TRBD1. CDR1 MDHEN and CDR2 SYDVKM come from the germline V gene. The CDR3 consists of 18 residues. After removal of 6 bases from V and 4 bases from J, the junction contained 17 bases not matched to a gene. The DNA for the CDR3 is TGTGCCAGCAGCCCTAGACAGGGTGAAGGGTGGGGCACCGGGGAGCTGTTTTTT. Encoded protein: CASSPRQGEGWGTGELFF.